The 8 T cell receptor beta chains in this list originate from one sample, sequenced in a study of blood T cell repertoires in COVID-19. Sequenced by immunoSEQ multiplex PCR; TCRdb stores in-frame clones only, minus some. The data hold roughly 100,000 clones, with about 89% observed a single time. Sequenced material: peripheral blood. The receptors derive from a man aged 45-60 years with acute or convalescent COVID-19.

V and J are TRBV30 and TRBJ2-7; a weak D match, TRBD2 (5 bases). The germline V gene has CDR1 GTSNPN and CDR2 SVGIG (reference sequence). Deletions cut 3 bases from V and 2 bases from J, with 8 bases between. The CDR3 has 12 residues. The CDR3 coding sequence is TGTGCCTGGAGGAGGGTGGCCTACGAGCAGTACTTC. It translates to CAWRRVAYEQYF.

The rearrangement links TRBV5-1 to TRBJ1-2; D perhaps matches TRBD1 (6 bases). The CDR3 extends over 13 amino acids. Per germline, CDR1 SGHRS and CDR2 YFSETQ. Trimming removed 4 bases at V and 3 bases at J, with 10 bases between. CDR3 region: CASSRDTDYGYTF. The CDR3 region has the DNA TGCGCCAGCAGCCGGGACACAGACTATGGCTACACCTTC.

The V gene is TRBV29-1, the J gene TRBJ2-7; 7 bases align to TRBD1. Germline trimming cut 6 bases from V and 0 bases from J; bases unmatched to any gene: 8. CDR3 size: 14 residues. The germline gives CDR1 SQVTM, CDR2 ANQGSEA. The CDR3 DNA sequence: TGCAGCGTGCACGGGACAGAAAGCTCCTACGAGCAGTACTTC. As protein: CSVHGTESSYEQYF.

This chain connects TRBV27 to TRBJ2-7; TRBD1 matches at 10 bases. V lost 5 bases, J lost 5 bases, and 6 bases stayed unmatched. The length of the CDR3 is 14 residues. Germline CDR1 reads MNHEY; CDR2 reads SMNVEV (reference sequence). CDR3 sequence reads: CASSDRDRGNEQYF. The CDR3 bases are TGTGCCAGCAGTGACCGGGACAGGGGAAACGAGCAGTACTTC.

At least ten counts were recorded for this clone. The V and J genes are TRBV10-2 and TRBJ2-7; maybe TRBD2 (6 bases). Germline-derived CDR1 and CDR2 are WSHSY and SAAADI. Trimming cost V 6 bases and J 7 bases, with 13 bases left between them. This CDR3 has 12 residues. The CDR3 nucleotides are TGCGCCAGCAGGCGGGGAGAGGGAGAGCAGTACTTC. Protein sequence: CASRRGEGEQYF.

V usage is TRBV24-1 and J usage is TRBJ1-3; D gene ambiguous. Per germline, CDR1 KGHDR and CDR2 SFDVKD. V was clipped by 4 bases and J by 1 base, with 13 bases between them. The length of the CDR3 is 16 residues. The CDR3 here is CATSDPGEPSGNTIYF. The DNA of the CDR3 is TGTGCCACCAGTGACCCCGGGGAACCTTCTGGAAACACCATATATTTT.

The chain couples TRBV5-1 to TRBJ2-7, with unresolved D. Germline-derived CDR1 and CDR2 are SGHRS and YFSETQ. The V gene lost 5 bases and the J gene lost 0 bases, with 9 bases spanning the gap. The CDR3 is made up of 13 amino acids. CDR3 residues: CASRSLSSYEQYF. DNA of the CDR3: TGCGCCAGCAGATCTCTTAGCTCCTACGAGCAGTACTTC.

Regarding this clone: Additional DNA sequences in this sample encode the identical CDR3. This chain uses TRBV4-2 with TRBJ2-2; the D gene is possibly TRBD1 (5 bases). The length of the CDR3 is 16 residues. Germline-derived CDR1 and CDR2 are LGHNA and YNFKEQ. V was clipped by 0 bases and J by 7 bases, with 15 bases between them. The CDR3 region has the DNA TGTGCCAGCAGCCAAGATCTCCGAAGCCAGGGCGGGGAGCTGTTTTTT. Residues: CASSQDLRSQGGELFF.